This T cell receptor beta chain emerged from a study of post-analysis software for immune sequencing data. Whole-study findings and limits: The F measure placed samples prepared in the same batch into strongly shared clusters. There were five TRBV segments more frequent in patients than controls, and TRBV5-6, TRBV5-1 and TRBV20-1 were among them. Controls' normalized Chao1 diversity significantly exceeded that of multiple sclerosis patients.

Each TCR beta cDNA library carried unique molecular identifiers. Each CDR3 protein gets one entry after TCRdb re-called the PCR reads with MiXCR. The sample comprises hundreds of thousands of distinct CDR3 sequences, 35% to 45% of which are singletons, and around 4.8% rests with the top ten. A note on this clonotype: The antigen is unknown.

Germline V gene lookup returns CDR1 SGHTA and CDR2 FQGNSA. V was trimmed by 5 bases and J by 8 bases, leaving 22 bases between them. This CDR3 contains 16 residues. This chain links TRBV7-2 with TRBJ2-1; tentative D call: TRBD2 (6 bases). The sequence was collected from a girl under 18 with multiple sclerosis. Sequenced: blood. The CDR3 loop reads CASSPTRRGPQDEQFF. The DNA for the CDR3 is TGTGCCAGCAGCCCAACCAGGCGGGGCCCCCAAGATGAGCAGTTCTTC.